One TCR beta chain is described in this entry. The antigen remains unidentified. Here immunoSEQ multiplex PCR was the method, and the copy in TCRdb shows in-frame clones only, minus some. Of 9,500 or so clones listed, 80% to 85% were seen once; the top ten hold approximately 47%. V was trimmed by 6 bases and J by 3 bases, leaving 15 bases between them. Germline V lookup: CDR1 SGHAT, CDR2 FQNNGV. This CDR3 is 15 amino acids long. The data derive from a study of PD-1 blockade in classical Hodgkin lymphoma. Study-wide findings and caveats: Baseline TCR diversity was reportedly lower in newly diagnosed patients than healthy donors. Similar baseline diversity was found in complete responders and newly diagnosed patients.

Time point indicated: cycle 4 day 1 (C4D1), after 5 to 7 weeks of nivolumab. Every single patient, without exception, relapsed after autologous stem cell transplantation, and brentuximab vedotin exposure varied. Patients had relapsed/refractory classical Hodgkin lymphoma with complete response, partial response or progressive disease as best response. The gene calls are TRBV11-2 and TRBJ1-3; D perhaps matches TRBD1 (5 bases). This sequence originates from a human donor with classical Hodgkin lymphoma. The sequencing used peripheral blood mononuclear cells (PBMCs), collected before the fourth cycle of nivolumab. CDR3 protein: CASRELRDRGNTIYF. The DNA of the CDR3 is TGTGCCAGCAGAGAGCTCAGGGACCGTGGAAACACCATATATTTT.